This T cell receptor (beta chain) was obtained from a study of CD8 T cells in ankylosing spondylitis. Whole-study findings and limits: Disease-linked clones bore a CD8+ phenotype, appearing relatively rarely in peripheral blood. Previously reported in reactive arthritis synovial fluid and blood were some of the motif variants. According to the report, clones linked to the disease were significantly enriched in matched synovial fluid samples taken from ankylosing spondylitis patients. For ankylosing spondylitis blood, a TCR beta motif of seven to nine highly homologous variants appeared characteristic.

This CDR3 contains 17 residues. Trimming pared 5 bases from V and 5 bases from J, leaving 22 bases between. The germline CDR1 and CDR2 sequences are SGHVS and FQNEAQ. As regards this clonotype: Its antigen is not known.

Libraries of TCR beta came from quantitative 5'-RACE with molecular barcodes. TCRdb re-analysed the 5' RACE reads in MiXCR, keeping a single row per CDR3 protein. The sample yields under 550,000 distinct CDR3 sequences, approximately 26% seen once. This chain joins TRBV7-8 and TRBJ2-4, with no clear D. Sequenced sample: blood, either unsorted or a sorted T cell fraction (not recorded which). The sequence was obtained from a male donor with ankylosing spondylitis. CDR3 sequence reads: CASSPIAPTLNQNIQYF. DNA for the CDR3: TGTGCCAGCAGCCCTATTGCCCCGACTCTAAACCAAAACATTCAGTACTTC.